This note documents a single T cell receptor (beta chain) sequence. Patients included in sequencing had previously demonstrated CD8+CD57+ cell expansion by flow cytometry. Investigators profiled TCR beta VDJ and CDR3 from genomic DNA template. Each CDR3 protein gets one entry after TCRdb re-called the reads with MiXCR. The data hold about 58,000 distinct CDR3 sequences, with just over 55% observed a single time. The sample belongs to a study of CD8+CD57+ T cells in acquired aplastic anemia. This TCR was recovered from a human donor with aplastic anemia. The source material was sorted CD4+, CD8+, or CD8+CD57+ T cells (not recorded which) from PBMCs.

CDR3 region: CASSFKYATQETQYF. The CDR3 DNA follows: TGTGCCAGCAGTTTTAAGTACGCGACCCAAGAGACCCAGTACTTC. This chain joins TRBV27 and TRBJ2-5; D remains ambiguous. The CDR3 consists of 15 residues. The germline V gene encodes CDR1 MNHEY and CDR2 SMNVEV (reference sequence). V gave up 3 bases and J gave up 1 base, with 12 bases separating them.